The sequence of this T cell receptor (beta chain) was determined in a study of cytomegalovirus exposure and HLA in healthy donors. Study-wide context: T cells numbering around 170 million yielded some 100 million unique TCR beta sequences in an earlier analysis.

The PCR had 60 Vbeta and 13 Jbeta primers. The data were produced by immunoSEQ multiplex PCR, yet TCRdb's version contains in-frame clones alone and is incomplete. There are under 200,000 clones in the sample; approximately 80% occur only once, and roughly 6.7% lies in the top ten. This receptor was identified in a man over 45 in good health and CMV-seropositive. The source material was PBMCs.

CDR3 protein: CASSIDLRQGWNTGELFF. In nucleotides, the CDR3 is TGTGCCAGTAGTATAGATCTTAGACAGGGATGGAACACCGGGGAGCTGTTTTTT. The chain is built from TRBV19 and TRBJ2-2; 7 nucleotides align to TRBD1. The CDR3 is made up of 18 amino acids. Germline CDR1 is LNHDA and CDR2 is SQIVND (reference sequence). The ends lost 0 bases at V and 1 base at J; junction bases unmatched: 8.